This T cell receptor beta chain was profiled in a study of Ad26.COV2.S vaccination and SARS-CoV-2 variants. Study-wide context: The donor participated in the COV1001 trial, in its Ad26.COV2.S arm. Dosing was one shot or two shots 56 days apart.

Study-level points and caveats: Vaccine recipients had higher spike-specific TCR breadth than placebo recipients. Breadth measured for non-spike TCRs was similar across vaccine and placebo recipients.

On this clone: The antigen remains undetermined.

J lost 3 bases, V lost 3 bases, and 7 bases had no gene match. Germline-derived CDR1 and CDR2 are WNHNN and SYGVQD (reference sequence). This CDR3 comprises 15 residues. The sample's treatment: around 19 received Ad26.COV2.S at low or high dose, single or two shots; 5 received placebo; per-sample allocation not given. Sampling took place 63 days after the first vaccine or placebo injection. Produced via immunoSEQ multiplex PCR; TCRdb's table is partial and in-frame only. The sample holds roughly 330,000 clones, roughly 90% seen once. The receptor's source is a person between 18 and 60 years old who received the Ad26.COV2.S COVID-19 vaccine or a placebo. Material: peripheral blood, obtained in a trial of Ad26.COV2.S vaccine versus placebo. The rearrangement uses TRBV10-1 and TRBJ1-1; 7 bases match TRBD1. CDR3 amino acids: CASSDSGGTDTEAFF. Written as DNA, the CDR3 is TGCGCCAGCAGTGACAGCGGCGGGACAGACACTGAAGCTTTCTTT.